This entry lists 20 T cell receptor beta chains sequenced from one sample in a study of blood T cell repertoires in COVID-19. The method was immunoSEQ multiplex PCR; TCRdb's version includes in-frame clones alone and lacks a portion of them. The repertoire holds under 250,000 clones, with 70% to 90% as singletons. Material: peripheral blood. Every receptor here comes from a woman in her fifties or sixties with active or convalescent COVID-19.

This clone was detected a few times. The CDR3 here is CASSLPRADLSYNEQFF. The CDR3 bases are TGTGCCAGTAGTCTCCCGCGGGCAGACCTCTCCTACAATGAGCAGTTCTTC. This chain uses TRBV19 with TRBJ2-1; maybe TRBD2 (5 bases). V lost 5 bases and J 0 bases, leaving 17 bases between the germline ends. Germline values: CDR1 LNHDA, CDR2 SQIVND (reference sequence). This CDR3 is built from 17 residues. Full variable domain (outside the CDR3, taken from reference TRBV19 and TRBJ2-1): DGGITQSPKYLFRKEGQNVTLSCEQNLNHDAMYWYRQDPGQGLRLIYYSQIVNDFQKGDIAEGYSVSREKKESFPLTVTSAQKNPTAFYLCASSLPRADLSYNEQFFGPGTRLTVL.

V and J are TRBV19 and TRBJ2-1, with 10 bases aligning to TRBD2. Trimming removed 4 bases from V and 0 bases from J; junction bases left unmatched: 18. This CDR3 spans 21 amino acids. CDR1 LNHDA and CDR2 SQIVND come from the germline V gene (reference sequence). CDR3 in DNA: TGTGCCAGTAGTACCCCCAATCTAGCGGGGGCCCAACTAAGCTCCTACAATGAGCAGTTCTTC. Its translation: CASSTPNLAGAQLSSYNEQFF.

V and J are TRBV5-1 and TRBJ2-3; 7 nucleotides match TRBD1. The CDR3 runs to 16 residues. Germline values: CDR1 SGHRS, CDR2 YFSETQ. Trimming removed 3 bases from V and 5 bases from J; junction bases left unmatched: 12. CDR3 loop: CASSSQGGPSGDTQYF. The CDR3 DNA is TGCGCCAGCAGCTCCCAAGGGGGCCCCAGTGGAGATACGCAGTATTTT.

The chain employs TRBV10-1 and TRBJ1-1; 8 nucleotides line up with TRBD1. CDR3 length: 15 residues. From germline, CDR1 is WNHNN and CDR2 SYGVQD (reference sequence). The trim removed 5 bases at V and 1 base at J, leaving 6 bases unmatched. This CDR3 reads CASSSDREGNTEAFF. In DNA form, the CDR3 reads TGCGCCAGCAGTTCGGACAGGGAAGGGAACACTGAAGCTTTCTTT.

V usage is TRBV16 and J usage is TRBJ2-3; D is undetermined. V was trimmed by 2 bases and J by 5 bases, leaving 8 bases between them. Germline V lookup: CDR1 KGHSY, CDR2 FQNENV. This CDR3 is 13 amino acids long. The CDR3 here is CASSQPFRDTQYF. Written as DNA, the CDR3 is TGTGCCAGCAGCCAACCCTTTAGAGATACGCAGTATTTT.

The chain recombines TRBV19 with TRBJ1-1; D ambiguous. Germline V lookup: CDR1 LNHDA, CDR2 SQIVND (reference sequence). The CDR3 totals 14 residues. Trimming took 8 bases from V and 0 from J, leaving 13 bases between them. In DNA form, the CDR3 reads TGTGCCAGTGAGTCCGGGAACATGAACACTGAAGCTTTCTTT. It yields the protein CASESGNMNTEAFF.

The V call is TRBV30, the J call TRBJ2-7; D is perhaps TRBD2 (6 bases). V was cut by 3 bases and J by 2 bases, with 14 bases left in between. The germline CDR1 and CDR2 sequences are GTSNPN and SVGIG (reference sequence). The CDR3 has 14 amino acids. This CDR3 is CAWRWGSGPYEQYF. CDR3 in DNA: TGTGCCTGGAGGTGGGGTAGCGGACCCTACGAGCAGTACTTC.

The CDR3 sequence is CSVDSGSGGYTF. In nucleotides, the CDR3 is TGCAGCGTTGACTCCGGGTCCGGGGGCTACACCTTC. This rearrangement joins TRBV29-1 to TRBJ1-2; D unresolved. Germline V gene sequence: CDR1 SQVTM, CDR2 ANQGSEA. V was shortened by 3 bases and J by 8 bases, with 13 bases between the two germline ends. The CDR3 consists of 12 residues.

On this clone itself: The sample contains more than one DNA sequence encoding this CDR3. The gene calls are TRBV9 and TRBJ2-5; 9 positions agree with TRBD2. The CDR3 contains 16 residues. Germline lookup yields CDR1 SGDLS and CDR2 YYNGEE. V lost 0 bases and J lost 5; bases outside the gene matches: 8. The CDR3 protein is CASSVGAAGGPETQYF. CDR3 DNA: TGTGCCAGCAGCGTAGGGGCGGCGGGAGGGCCGGAGACCCAGTACTTC.

The chain has TRBV12-3 or TRBV12-4 and TRBJ2-1; D unclear. The CDR3 totals 12 residues. The V end was cut by 3 bases, the J end by 6 bases, with 6 bases between. The CDR3 spells CASSFVSNEQFF. Written as DNA, the CDR3 is TGTGCCAGCAGTTTTGTTAGCAATGAGCAGTTCTTC.

This clone was seen only a few times. Other DNA sequences of this sample code for an identical CDR3. This rearrangement joins TRBV9 to TRBJ2-3; D is unclear. The germline CDR1 and CDR2 sequences are SGDLS and YYNGEE. The CDR3 is 13 amino acids. V lost 0 bases to trimming and J lost 1 base, with 3 bases between them. For the CDR3, the DNA is TGTGCCAGCAGCGTAGGCGGCACAGATACGCAGTATTTT. Translated, it gives CASSVGGTDTQYF.

The V gene is TRBV19, the J gene TRBJ2-3; a weak D match, TRBD1 (5 bases). V was pared by 5 bases and J by 2 bases, with 8 bases between. CDR3 length: 13 residues. Germline lookup yields CDR1 LNHDA and CDR2 SQIVND (reference sequence). The CDR3 loop reads CASSGAHTDTQYF. For the CDR3, the DNA is TGTGCCAGTAGTGGGGCCCACACAGATACGCAGTATTTT. Filled out from reference TRBV19 and TRBJ2-3, the complete variable domain reads DGGITQSPKYLFRKEGQNVTLSCEQNLNHDAMYWYRQDPGQGLRLIYYSQIVNDFQKGDIAEGYSVSREKKESFPLTVTSAQKNPTAFYLCASSGAHTDTQYFGPGTRLTVL.

This chain uses TRBV5-1 with TRBJ2-3; 7 nucleotides line up with TRBD1. Germline lookup yields CDR1 SGHRS and CDR2 YFSETQ. Unmatched junction bases numbered 8, after V lost 4 bases and J lost 6 bases. The CDR3 runs 14 residues. The chain's CDR3 is CASSDMRGGDTQYF. The CDR3 DNA reads as TGCGCCAGCAGCGACATGAGAGGGGGCGATACGCAGTATTTT.

The gene calls are TRBV2 and TRBJ2-7, with TRBD2 matching 10 bases. CDR1 is SNHLY, CDR2 FYNNEI, per germline. This CDR3 has 13 residues. V shed 7 bases and J 6 bases; nucleotides not matched to a gene: 6. DNA of the CDR3: TGTGCCAGCACCCGCGGACTAGCGGTCGAGCAGTACGTC. Protein: CASTRGLAVEQYV.

CDR3 sequence (DNA): TGTGCCACCAGCCCATCGGGAGGGTCAGATACGCAGTATTTT. This gives the protein CATSPSGGSDTQYF. The V call is TRBV15, the J call TRBJ2-3, with 8 bases that match TRBD2. Germline V gives CDR1 LNHNV, CDR2 YYDKDF (reference sequence). Losses at the gene ends were 5 bases for V and 4 bases for J; bases not matched to a gene: 5. The CDR3 contains 14 residues.

CDR3 loop: CASSAGPSREFFEQFF. In nucleotides, the CDR3 is TGCGCCAGCAGCGCCGGCCCCTCGAGGGAGTTCTTTGAGCAGTTCTTC. The chain joins TRBV5-1 to TRBJ2-1; D possibly corresponds to TRBD2 (5 bases). The germline CDR1 and CDR2 sequences are SGHRS and YFSETQ. The CDR3 spans 16 residues. The V end was cut by 4 bases, the J end by 9 bases, with 23 bases between.

The rearrangement links TRBV3-1 (or the pseudogene TRBV3-2) to TRBJ1-2; unclear D gene. Germline lookup yields CDR1 LGHDT and CDR2 YNNKEL (reference sequence). The CDR3 has 15 amino acids. The V gene lost 2 bases and the J gene lost 0 bases, with 10 bases spanning the gap. In nucleotides, the CDR3 is TGTGCCAGCAGCCAAAGAGCGGCCTCTAACTATGGCTACACCTTC. Translating gives CASSQRAASNYGYTF.

The chain joins TRBV15 to TRBJ2-7; D unclear. This CDR3 is 16 amino acids long. V was pared by 0 bases and J by 0 bases, with 12 bases between. CDR1 is LNHNV, CDR2 YYDKDF, per germline (reference sequence). In nucleotides, the CDR3 is TGTGCCACCAGCAGAGATTTTGCTTGGCTCTCCTACGAGCAGTACTTC. Translated: CATSRDFAWLSYEQYF.

The chain couples TRBV5-1 to TRBJ1-2; 12 bases agree with TRBD1. The CDR3 loop spans 14 amino acids. J was trimmed by 8 bases and V by 2 bases; bases with no gene match: 4. Germline V gene sequence: CDR1 SGHRS, CDR2 YFSETQ. The CDR3 DNA sequence: TGCGCCAGCAGCTTAGGGACAGGGGGCAAAGGCTACACCTTC. Translated: CASSLGTGGKGYTF.

The CDR3 is CASSLSDSGSTEAFF. The CDR3 nucleotides read TGTGCCAGCAGTTTATCTGACTCGGGGAGCACTGAAGCTTTCTTT. V is TRBV28 and J is TRBJ1-1; D uncertain. Germline CDR1 is MDHEN and CDR2 is SYDVKM. V was trimmed by 1 base and J by 4 bases, leaving 13 bases between them. The CDR3 is 15 amino acids.